The T cell receptor (beta chain) described here comes from a study of T cell repertoires in ileal Crohn's disease. In its sample, this clone was seen a few times. The method was immunoSEQ multiplex PCR; TCRdb's version includes in-frame clones alone and lacks a portion of them. The data hold some 10,000 clones, with 80% to 90% observed a single time. V lost 3 bases, J lost 2 bases, and 9 bases stayed unmatched. The CDR3 contains 17 residues. CDR1 and CDR2 (germline): KGHSH, LQKENI. Time point indicated: neoterminal ileum biopsy at postoperative endoscopy, about 6 months after surgery. V usage is TRBV18 and J usage is TRBJ2-7; TRBD2 aligns across 11 bases. This sequence originates from an adult with Crohn's disease. The source material was ileal tissue. CDR3 sequence: CASSPRLAGFTAYEQYF. Here the CDR3 DNA reads TGTGCCAGCTCACCCCGACTAGCGGGATTCACCGCCTACGAGCAGTACTTC. The full variable domain, rest sourced from reference TRBV18 and TRBJ2-7, is NAGVMQNPRHLVRRRGQEARLRCSPMKGHSHVYWYRQLPEEGLKFMVYLQKENIIDESGMPKERFSAEFPKEGPSILRIQQVVRGDSAAYFCASSPRLAGFTAYEQYFGPGTRLTVT.